The 24 T cell receptor beta chains presented below share a single source sample, sequenced in a study of blood T cell repertoires in COVID-19. Libraries were prepared by immunoSEQ multiplex PCR; TCRdb keeps only in-frame clonotypes and omits some of them. Of fewer than 250,000 clones listed, less than 90% are singletons. Sequencing was carried out using peripheral blood. These receptor sequences come from a middle-aged man with acute or convalescent COVID-19.

The count of this clone is one. The rearrangement uses TRBV30 and TRBJ2-7; TRBD1 matches 9 bases. CDR1 GTSNPN and CDR2 SVGIG come from the germline V gene (reference sequence). V lost 3 bases, J lost 2 bases, and 2 bases stayed unmatched. The length of the CDR3 is 13 residues. The CDR3 DNA sequence: TGTGCCTGGAGGGGGACAGGGACCTACGAGCAGTACTTC. As protein: CAWRGTGTYEQYF.

The chain uses TRBV7-3 and TRBJ2-1, with D perhaps TRBD2 (5 bases). This CDR3 comprises 12 residues. Trimming cost V 5 bases and J 8 bases, with 10 bases left between them. Germline values: CDR1 SGHTA, CDR2 FQGTGA. The CDR3 DNA is TGTGCCAGCAGCGCCCGGGGAGATGAGCAGTTCTTC. This translates into CASSARGDEQFF.

The chain uses TRBV6-6 and TRBJ2-7, with 11 bases matching TRBD2. The CDR3 loop spans 14 amino acids. CDR1 and CDR2 from the germline V gene are MNHNY and SVGAGI (reference sequence). V was clipped by 3 bases and J by 6 bases; unmatched bases: 4. CDR3 DNA sequence: TGTGCCAGCAGTTATTCACTAGCGGGAGCCGAGCAGTACTTC. Residues: CASSYSLAGAEQYF.

The chain is built from TRBV3-1 (or the pseudogene TRBV3-2) and TRBJ2-3, with TRBD1 matching over 9 bases. CDR1 is LGHDT and CDR2 is YNNKEL in the germline V gene (reference sequence). CDR3 size: 16 residues. Trimming cost V 4 bases and J 0 bases; bases outside gene matches: 5. CDR3 region: CASSPLQGASTDTQYF. The DNA for the CDR3 is TGTGCCAGCAGCCCCCTACAGGGGGCGAGCACAGATACGCAGTATTTT.

This clone was detected once. The rearrangement links TRBV2 to TRBJ1-2; D is perhaps TRBD1 (5 bases). The V and J ends lost 2 bases and 2 bases respectively, with 15 bases between them. Germline V gene data show CDR1 as SNHLY and CDR2 as FYNNEI. The CDR3 runs 16 residues. The CDR3: CASSEQGRPTNYGYTF. As DNA, the CDR3 is TGTGCCAGCAGTGAACAGGGCAGGCCAACCAACTATGGCTACACCTTC.

The V gene is TRBV24-1, the J gene TRBJ1-3; D is possibly TRBD1 (5 bases). Deletions cut 12 bases from V and 3 bases from J, with 17 bases between. Germline CDR1 reads KGHDR; CDR2 reads SFDVKD. This CDR3 is 14 amino acids long. The DNA of the CDR3 is TGTGCCCCCCCTTTGGGGGGGGGTGGAAACACCATATATTTT. It yields the protein CAPPLGGGGNTIYF.

The chain joins TRBV12-3 or TRBV12-4 to TRBJ1-2; TRBD1 agrees at 8 bases. Unmatched junction bases numbered 5, after V lost 6 bases and J lost 5 bases. The CDR3 sequence is 13 residues long. Here the CDR3 DNA reads TGTGCCAGCAGCATCGGGACAGGATATGGCTACACCTTC. This codes for CASSIGTGYGYTF.

Concerning this clone itself: The sample has other DNA sequences that encode this CDR3 too. J is TRBJ2-7 and V is TRBV6-5; 9 bases match TRBD1. The V segment lost 2 bases and the J segment 2 bases; nucleotides outside the gene matches: 4. The CDR3 totals 15 residues. CDR1 and CDR2 (germline): MNHEY, SVGAGI. This chain's CDR3 is CASSYGRQGAYEQYF. The CDR3 DNA reads TGTGCCAGCAGTTACGGACGACAGGGGGCCTACGAGCAGTACTTC.

Comment on this clone: Germline and junction disagree at one end, which may indicate a read error. The same CDR3 is also encoded by other DNA sequences in this sample. The J gene is TRBJ2-5, the V gene TRBV7-7; 7 nucleotides line up with TRBD2. Germline V gene lookup returns CDR1 SSHAT and CDR2 FNYEAQ (reference sequence). The CDR3 is 15 amino acids. CDR3 residues: CASSLGGGGQETQYF. The DNA of the CDR3 is TGTGCTAGCAGCTTAGGTGGGGGAGGGCAAGAGACCCAGTACTTC.

The gene calls are TRBV6-5 and TRBJ2-7; the match to TRBD1 covers 10 bases. The V and J ends lost 2 bases and 3 bases, in that order; junction bases with no gene match: 7. The CDR3 length is 16 residues. The germline V gene has CDR1 MNHEY and CDR2 SVGAGI. For the CDR3, the DNA is TGTGCCAGCAGTTACGGGCCGACAGGGGGCGGCTACGAGCAGTACTTC. Amino acid sequence: CASSYGPTGGGYEQYF.

The rearrangement joins TRBV6-4 to TRBJ1-5, with D tentatively TRBD1 (6 bases). V gave up 6 bases and J gave up 7 bases, with 13 bases separating them. Germline CDR1 MRHNA, CDR2 SNTAGT. The CDR3 runs to 13 residues. In nucleotides, the CDR3 is TGTGCCAGCAGCGGGACACCCTTCCAGCCCCAGCATTTT. This gives the protein CASSGTPFQPQHF.

The chain has TRBV2 and TRBJ1-6, with 7 bases fitting TRBD1. CDR1 is SNHLY and CDR2 is FYNNEI in the germline V gene. The CDR3 totals 14 residues. The junction had 7 bases not matched to a gene; V was cut back by 5 bases and J by 9 bases. Written as DNA, the CDR3 is TGTGCCAGCAGTCGAGACAGGGCGGGTTCACCCCTCCACTTT. This codes for CASSRDRAGSPLHF.

This clone was observed once. The gene calls are TRBV7-8 and TRBJ1-1; TRBD1 might be the D (6 bases). The length of the CDR3 is 13 residues. Germline V lookup: CDR1 SGHVS, CDR2 FQNEAQ. V lost 4 bases and J 6 bases, leaving 12 bases between the germline ends. CDR3 DNA: TGTGCCAGCAGCTGGGGGGGGCGGCCTGAAGCTTTCTTT. Protein: CASSWGGRPEAFF. Full variable domain (remainder filled in from reference TRBV7-8 and TRBJ1-1): GAGVSQSPRYKVAKRGQDVALRCDPISGHVSLFWYQQALGQGPEFLTYFQNEAQLDKSGLPSDRFFAERPEGSVSTLKIQRTQQEDSAVYLCASSWGGRPEAFFGQGTRLTVV.

The chain employs TRBV7-9 and TRBJ2-3; a possible D gene is TRBD1 (5 bases). The CDR3 runs to 14 residues. V lost 7 bases, J lost 4 bases, and 15 bases lay in between. Germline CDR1 is SEHNR and CDR2 is FQNEAQ (reference sequence). CDR3 in DNA: TGTGCCAGCAACCTCGACAGTTCGGCAGATACGCAGTATTTT. Amino acid sequence: CASNLDSSADTQYF. The full variable domain, in which reference TRBV7-9 and TRBJ2-3 provide the parts outside the CDR3, is DTGVSQNPRHKITKRGQNVTFRCDPISEHNRLYWYRQTLGQGPEFLTYFQNEAQLEKSRLLSDRFSAERPKGSFSTLEIQRTEQGDSAMYLCASNLDSSADTQYFGPGTRLTVL.

The rearrangement links TRBV7-2 to TRBJ1-5; maybe TRBD1 (6 bases). Trimming shortened V by 1 base and J by 7 bases, and 11 bases separated the two germline ends. There are 14 residues in the CDR3. Germline-derived CDR1 and CDR2 are SGHTA and FQGNSA. This CDR3 is CASSLGGGSQPQHF. The CDR3 DNA reads TGTGCCAGCAGCTTAGGAGGGGGAAGCCAGCCCCAGCATTTT.

This chain connects TRBV19 to TRBJ1-2; 9 bases are a match to TRBD1. Germline V CDR1 and CDR2: LNHDA, SQIVND (reference sequence). The V and J ends lost 3 bases and 9 bases, in that order; junction bases with no gene match: 8. The CDR3 is made up of 14 amino acids. CDR3 in DNA: TGTGCCAGTAGTATCCCGGACAGGGGAGAGAGCTACACCTTC. Amino acid sequence: CASSIPDRGESYTF.

The chain uses TRBV27 and TRBJ1-6, with D maybe TRBD1 (5 bases). Germline CDR1 MNHEY, CDR2 SMNVEV (reference sequence). The CDR3 has 15 amino acids. Trimming pared 6 bases from V and 8 bases from J, leaving 17 bases between. This CDR3 is CASRARPGGDSPLHF. As DNA, the CDR3 is TGTGCCAGCAGGGCCAGGCCCGGGGGAGATTCACCCCTCCACTTT.

The chain couples TRBV10-3 to TRBJ2-7; 7 nucleotides align to TRBD1. Per germline, CDR1 ENHRY and CDR2 SYGVKD. The CDR3 totals 13 residues. Trimming removed 5 bases from V and 4 bases from J; junction bases left unmatched: 5. Here the CDR3 reads CAISPDRSYEQYF. The CDR3 DNA follows: TGTGCCATCAGTCCGGACAGGAGTTACGAGCAGTACTTC.

This chain uses TRBV19 with TRBJ1-1; D uncertain. CDR3 length: 13 amino acids. Trimming took off 5 bases at V and 2 bases at J, with 9 bases between the two ends. Looked up from germline, CDR1 is LNHDA and CDR2 is SQIVND (reference sequence). The CDR3: CASSETRNTEAFF. In DNA, the CDR3 is TGTGCCAGTAGTGAAACAAGAAACACTGAAGCTTTCTTT.

V is TRBV12-3 or TRBV12-4 and J is TRBJ2-7, with 9 nucleotides matching TRBD1. V was pared by 6 bases and J by 4 bases, with 1 base of the junction left unmatched. The CDR3 runs to 12 residues. This chain's CDR3 is CASRTGGYEQYF. CDR3 bases: TGTGCCAGCAGGACAGGGGGTTACGAGCAGTACTTC.

The chain couples TRBV5-4 to TRBJ2-7; TRBD1 matches 8 bases. Germline CDR1 reads SGHNT; CDR2 reads YYREEE (reference sequence). The V gene end was trimmed by 2 bases and the J gene end by 2 bases; junction bases not matched to a gene: 6. The CDR3 totals 15 residues. CDR3 protein: CASSLGTGPTYEQYF. In DNA, the CDR3 is TGTGCCAGCAGCTTAGGGACAGGTCCTACCTACGAGCAGTACTTC.

This rearrangement joins TRBV15 to TRBJ1-2, with D tentatively TRBD1 (6 bases). The CDR3 runs 14 residues. Germline V gives CDR1 LNHNV, CDR2 YYDKDF (reference sequence). V lost 0 bases and J lost 7, with 12 bases in between. DNA for the CDR3: TGTGCCACCAGCAGAGATAGGGGCAGGGGTGGCTACACCTTC. Translation: CATSRDRGRGGYTF.

CDR3 DNA: TGTGCCAGTAGTATAGGACAGGGTTTCGGCTATGGCTACACCTTC. It codes for CASSIGQGFGYGYTF. This chain links TRBV19 with TRBJ1-2; 7 bases match TRBD1. Trimming removed 1 base from V and 4 bases from J; junction bases left unmatched: 6. The CDR3 has 15 amino acids. Germline V gives CDR1 LNHDA, CDR2 SQIVND (reference sequence).

The chain combines TRBV28 with TRBJ1-3, with D possibly TRBD1 on 6 matching bases. Germline CDR1 and CDR2: MDHEN and SYDVKM. The CDR3 consists of 15 residues. Trimming shortened V by 5 bases and J by 4 bases, and 15 bases separated the two germline ends. CDR3 nucleotide sequence: TGTGCCAGCAGTACAACAGGGATCTCGGGAAACACCATATATTTT. Protein: CASSTTGISGNTIYF.